This TCR beta chain was captured in a study of blood T cells in healthy people across ages. CDR1 and CDR2 (germline): SGHVS, FQNEAQ. Trimming stripped 10 bases from V and 6 bases from J, with 15 bases between. The CDR3 loop spans 12 amino acids. Then a second PCR, running about 7 to 11 cycles, was carried out with a sample-barcoded 5' primer and a J-beta primer mix. TCRdb processed the 5' RACE reads anew with MiXCR; each CDR3 protein has one entry. Seen here are over 1,500,000 distinct CDR3 sequences, about two fifths observed once, and the top ten hold under 30%. This rearrangement joins TRBV7-8 to TRBJ1-2; D perhaps matches TRBD1 (6 bases). The sequenced material came from blood. This sequence originates from a human donor in good health. The CDR3 DNA follows: TGTGCCATCCGGGGGGCAGGGGATGGCTACACCTTC. Translation gives CAIRGAGDGYTF.